The present T cell receptor beta chain was sequenced within a study of T cell responses to AZD1222 COVID-19 vaccine. Sequenced by immunoSEQ multiplex PCR; TCRdb stores in-frame clones only, minus some. The sample lists 80,000 to 100,000 clones; around 88% were seen once. The CDR3 covers 17 residues. Germline CDR1 and CDR2: SGHAT and FQNNGV. J gave up 2 bases and V 5 bases, and 14 bases lay outside the gene matches. Study results and limitations: White British donors predominated, females outnumbered males, and clonal diversity was possibly underestimated. A reported finding is that nearly half of spike-specific TCRs target unmutated variant regions. Baseline serostatus was positive in only six AZD1222 recipients.

A word on this clone: Its target is not known.

V gene TRBV11-2 combines with J gene TRBJ2-7; 8 nucleotides match TRBD2. This sequence was found in an adult in good health. The sample was peripheral blood, taken on day 0 of AZD1222 vaccination. The CDR3 DNA is TGTGCCAGCAGCGGCGGGGGGAGCAACTTACCTGCCTACGAGCAGTACTTC. This encodes CASSGGGSNLPAYEQYF.